The 21 T cell receptor beta chains presented below share a single source sample, sequenced in a study of cytomegalovirus exposure and HLA in healthy donors (dated 2017 in TCRdb). The library was generated by the immunoSEQ multiplex PCR assay. The multiplex PCR relied on a mix of 60 forward primers for TCR Vbeta segments and 13 reverse primers for TCR Jbeta segments. In its TCRdb copy, this immuneACCESS table keeps in-frame sequences only and misses some clones. Where compared with another copy, unresolved V genes explain less than half of these, and the others have no known cause. Counted in this sample were approximately 160,000 clones; over 80% of them appeared once. Jointly, the top ten make up around 4.1% of the sample. Sequenced: PBMCs. The receptor set was obtained from a middle-aged man in good health and CMV-seropositive.

This clone came up once. The V and J genes are TRBV9 and TRBJ2-2; D might be TRBD2 (7 bases). CDR1 and CDR2 (germline): SGDLS, YYNGEE. This CDR3 is 16 amino acids long. Trimming stripped 4 bases from V and 3 bases from J, with 16 bases between. The CDR3 is CASSIQGGDYTGELFF. CDR3 DNA sequence: TGTGCCAGCAGCATACAGGGAGGGGACTACACCGGGGAGCTGTTTTTT.

The V and J genes are TRBV6-5 and TRBJ2-7; 7 positions agree with TRBD1. Germline lookup yields CDR1 MNHEY and CDR2 SVGAGI. The CDR3 has 15 residues. Trimming at V came to 0 bases and at J to 2 bases, leaving 4 bases not matched to a gene. CDR3 nucleotides: TGTGCCAGCAGTTACTCGAGACAGGGAGCCTACGAGCAGTACTTC. It codes for CASSYSRQGAYEQYF.

The rearrangement links TRBV18 to TRBJ1-1; TRBD1 might be the D (5 bases). The CDR3 is made up of 14 amino acids. Trimming left V 4 bases short and J 4 bases short, with 13 bases between. The germline V gene has CDR1 KGHSH and CDR2 LQKENI. CDR3 sequence: CASSLSGGGTEAFF. CDR3 nucleotides: TGTGCCAGCTCACTATCGGGGGGGGGCACTGAAGCTTTCTTT.

This chain connects TRBV5-1 to TRBJ1-2, with unresolved D. CDR3 length equals 13 residues. V was trimmed by 0 bases and J by 7 bases, leaving 10 bases between them. Germline CDR1 SGHRS, CDR2 YFSETQ. CDR3 sequence: CASSLAGLRGYTF. Written as DNA, the CDR3 is TGCGCCAGCAGCTTGGCCGGACTACGTGGCTACACCTTC.

In DNA form, the CDR3 reads TGTGCCAGCAGCCCCCTCCTCGGGAGACGCAATCAGCCCCAGCATTTT. It specifies CASSPLLGRRNQPQHF. The chain joins TRBV7-9 to TRBJ1-5, with D unclear. The CDR3 loop spans 16 amino acids. The germline CDR1 and CDR2 sequences are SEHNR and FQNEAQ (reference sequence). Trimming cost V 5 bases and J 2 bases, with 16 bases left between them.

V is TRBV5-1 and J is TRBJ1-4; 10 nucleotides match TRBD1. Germline V gene lookup returns CDR1 SGHRS and CDR2 YFSETQ. The CDR3 runs 14 residues. V gave up 4 bases and J gave up 7 bases; unmatched junction bases: 4. The CDR3 DNA reads TGCGCCAGCAGCATAGGGACAGGGGCTGAAAAACTGTTTTTT. Translation: CASSIGTGAEKLFF. Looking up the rest from reference TRBV5-1 and TRBJ1-4 gives the full variable domain: KAGVTQTPRYLIKTRGQQVTLSCSPISGHRSVSWYQQTPGQGLQFLFEYFSETQRNKGNFPGRFSGRQFSNSRSEMNVSTLELGDSALYLCASSIGTGAEKLFFGSGTQLSVL.

V gene TRBV11-2 combines with J gene TRBJ2-7; 7 nucleotides line up with TRBD1. Per the germline V gene, CDR1 is SGHAT and CDR2 is FQNNGV. This CDR3 has 15 amino acids. After removal of 1 base from V and 2 bases from J, the junction contained 5 bases not matched to a gene. CDR3 DNA sequence: TGTGCCAGCAGCTTAGGCACAGGGGAAGCCTACGAGCAGTACTTC. This codes for CASSLGTGEAYEQYF.

The CDR3 DNA follows: TGTGCCAGCAGGGGAGGCGAGTATAGCAATCAGCCCCAGCATTTT. Translation gives CASRGGEYSNQPQHF. This chain uses TRBV2 with TRBJ1-5; D call uncertain. Trimming removed 6 bases from V and 0 bases from J, with 12 bases in between. This CDR3 has 15 amino acids. Germline CDR1 and CDR2: SNHLY and FYNNEI.

This chain uses TRBV19 with TRBJ1-5; the D is unclear. V was trimmed by 7 bases and J by 3 bases, leaving 13 bases between them. Germline CDR1 and CDR2: LNHDA and SQIVND (reference sequence). This CDR3 region has 14 residues. Here the CDR3 DNA reads TGTGCCAGTAAGGCGAGGGCATACAATCAGCCCCAGCATTTT. Protein product: CASKARAYNQPQHF. The full variable domain, in which reference TRBV19 and TRBJ1-5 provide the parts outside the CDR3, is DGGITQSPKYLFRKEGQNVTLSCEQNLNHDAMYWYRQDPGQGLRLIYYSQIVNDFQKGDIAEGYSVSREKKESFPLTVTSAQKNPTAFYLCASKARAYNQPQHFGDGTRLSIL.

The gene calls are TRBV13 and TRBJ1-6; 11 bases map to TRBD1. In germline, CDR1 is PRHDT, CDR2 FYEKMQ (reference sequence). V lost 5 bases, J lost 6 bases, and 6 bases stayed unmatched. This CDR3 spans 16 amino acids. CDR3 sequence reads: CASSDLGTGGNSPLHF. The CDR3 DNA is TGTGCCAGCAGCGACCTCGGGACAGGGGGTAATTCACCCCTCCACTTT.

The chain combines TRBV6-1 with TRBJ2-5; maybe TRBD2 (5 bases). The J call is in doubt because the DNA end fits TRBJ2-7 better. The CDR3 has 14 amino acids. Germline loops: CDR1 MNHNS, CDR2 SASEGT. The CDR3: CASSELGSGYEQYF. CDR3 nucleotide sequence: TGTGCCAGCAGTGAATTGGGTTCGGGGTACGAGCAGTACTTC.

This rearrangement joins TRBV28 to TRBJ2-7, with no clear D. Trimming stripped 3 bases from V and 2 bases from J, with 5 bases between. This CDR3 region has 12 residues. From germline, CDR1 is MDHEN and CDR2 SYDVKM. The CDR3 region has the DNA TGTGCCAGCAGTTTTACAGCCTACGAGCAGTACTTC. Residues: CASSFTAYEQYF.

This chain connects TRBV19 to TRBJ1-5, with a tentative D call TRBD1 (5 bases). The CDR3 loop spans 13 amino acids. Trimming cost V 1 base and J 9 bases, with 10 bases left between them. Germline-derived CDR1 and CDR2 are LNHDA and SQIVND (reference sequence). CDR3 bases: TGTGCCAGTAGTATAGGGGGCTCAGGGCCCCAGCATTTT. Its protein product is CASSIGGSGPQHF.

The chain links TRBV7-9 to TRBJ2-2; D is undetermined. V gave up 5 bases and J gave up 6 bases, with 10 bases separating them. Looked up from germline, CDR1 is SEHNR and CDR2 is FQNEAQ (reference sequence). The CDR3 consists of 13 residues. CDR3 in amino acids: CASSPTGPGELFF. CDR3 DNA: TGTGCCAGCAGCCCCACGGGTCCCGGGGAGCTGTTTTTT.

The J gene is TRBJ2-7, the V gene TRBV18; 10 bases are shared with TRBD2. Germline V lookup: CDR1 KGHSH, CDR2 LQKENI. V shed 3 bases and J 5 bases; nucleotides not matched to a gene: 13. The length of the CDR3 is 17 residues. The CDR3, as DNA: TGTGCCAGCTCACCCCTAGAAGCGGGGGGGCATCGGAACGAGCAGTACTTC. It yields the protein CASSPLEAGGHRNEQYF.

This chain joins TRBV4-3 and TRBJ1-4, with 9 bases fitting TRBD1. Germline V gene lookup returns CDR1 LGHNA and CDR2 YSLEER. The CDR3 is 15 residues long. V shed 1 base, J shed 3 bases, and the junction held 0 bases outside the gene matches. The CDR3 DNA sequence: TGCGCCAGCAGCCAAGGGACAGGGGCTAATGAAAAACTGTTTTTT. This translates into CASSQGTGANEKLFF.

The rearrangement joins TRBV21-1 to TRBJ1-2; the listed D gene, TRBD1, was not tested against the DNA. TRBV21-1 is tagged as a pseudogene. The CDR3 is made up of 17 amino acids. Written as DNA, the CDR3 is TGTGCCAGCAGCAAAAAAAAGCAGACAGATCCTAACTATGGCTACACCTTC. This encodes CASSKKKQTDPNYGYTF.

The chain joins TRBV7-9 to TRBJ2-7; possibly TRBD1 for D (5 bases). Trimming took off 4 bases at V and 2 bases at J, with 18 bases between the two ends. Germline loops: CDR1 SEHNR, CDR2 FQNEAQ (reference sequence). CDR3 length equals 16 residues. The CDR3 reads CASSSSPIDSTYEQYF. The CDR3 bases are TGTGCCAGCAGCTCCTCCCCAATCGACAGCACCTACGAGCAGTACTTC.

The chain couples TRBV18 to TRBJ2-7, with 8 bases fitting TRBD1. The CDR3 is made up of 14 amino acids. V was pared by 2 bases and J by 7 bases, with 7 bases of the junction left unmatched. In germline, CDR1 is KGHSH, CDR2 LQKENI. CDR3 coding DNA: TGTGCCAGCTCACCAAAAACAGGGGGTGGTGAGCAGTACTTC. Translation: CASSPKTGGGEQYF.

The chain carries TRBV7-9 and TRBJ2-7; 13 bases fit TRBD2. Trimming took 4 bases from V and 3 from J; bases not matched to a gene: 3. Germline assignment: CDR1 SEHNR and CDR2 FQNEAQ (reference sequence). CDR3 length equals 15 residues. CDR3 in amino acids: CASSSGLAGIYEQYF. DNA of the CDR3: TGTGCCAGCAGCTCGGGACTAGCGGGGATCTACGAGCAGTACTTC.

In regard to this clone: Sequence at one end of the junction differs from germline and may be a read error. The V and J genes are TRBV11-2 and TRBJ2-3; D may be TRBD1 (6 bases). From germline, CDR1 is SGHAT and CDR2 FQNNGV. The CDR3 length is 15 residues. The CDR3 coding sequence is TGTGCCAGCAGCTTAGGCCAGGGAACAGGGCTAGATAGGGAATTT. Its translation: CASSLGQGTGLDREF. The whole variable domain, remainder taken from reference TRBV11-2 and TRBJ2-3, is EAGVAQSPRYKIIEKRQSVAFWCNPISGHATLYWYQQILGQGPKLLIQFQNNGVVDDSQLPKDRFSAERLKGVDSTLKIQPAKLEDSAVYLCASSLGQGTGLDREFGPGTRLTVL.